The T cell receptor (beta chain) under discussion was sequenced for a study of T-cell reconstitution after alpha-beta-depleted transplantation in children. Overall study results and limits: By one year post-transplant, T-cell counts and diversity largely arose from T cells that were newly produced. The high TCRbeta diversity at day 60 in some patients came from surviving recipient T cells and thymic progenitors. Several hundred expanded graft clones reportedly were the source of alpha-beta T cells about two months after transplant.

The CDR3 covers 12 residues. The V end lost 2 bases, the J end lost 5 bases, and 6 bases lay between the germline ends. Per germline, CDR1 DFQATT and CDR2 SNEGSKA (reference sequence). Unique molecular identifiers were incorporated when the TCRbeta library was constructed. TCRdb re-derived calls from the PCR reads in MiXCR, one entry per CDR3 protein. This sample has some 200,000 distinct CDR3 sequences, with under 8.5% found just once. Concerning this clonotype: What it recognizes is unknown.

V gene TRBV20-1 combines with J gene TRBJ1-4; possible D gene TRBD1, 5 bases. The sequence was obtained from a male patient aged 2 to 9 who had a stem cell transplant for acute myeloid leukemia, so the T cells may come from the graft donor. The sequencing here drew on PBMCs, mostly from graft donor cells, taken 360 days after TCRalphabeta/CD19-depleted stem cell transplant. The CDR3 nucleotides read TGCAGTGCTAGAAGGGACAATGAAAAACTGTTTTTT. Residues: CSARRDNEKLFF.